The rows below give T cell receptor beta chains drawn from one sample of a study of blood T cell repertoires in COVID-19. Only in-frame clones appear in the TCRdb table, and some are missing; sequencing was by immunoSEQ multiplex PCR. The sample has 300,000 to 500,000 clones; roughly 90% are singletons. Sequencing was done on a sample of PBMCs or T cells enriched from blood (not recorded which). The receptors were sampled from a woman between 25 and 40 years old with acute COVID-19. The CDR3 runs from the conserved cysteine through the conserved F or W. A D gene is named only where the DNA matches it firmly. Clone size is shown for a subset of rows, as once, few, many or a class of expanded clone.

j_gene	abundance	v_gene	d_gene	CDR3aa	CDR3nt
TRBJ2-3	NA	TRBV5-1	TRBD2	CASSLEASGGNTQYF	TGCGCCAGCAGCTTGGAGGCTAGCGGGGGGAATACGCAGTATTTT
TRBJ1-4	NA	TRBV29-1	NA	CSVVGGSATNEKLFF	TGCAGCGTTGTAGGGGGATCTGCAACTAATGAAAAACTGTTTTTT
TRBJ1-6	NA	TRBV18	NA	CASSLQRDSPLHF	TGTGCCAGCTCATTGCAGCGCGATTCACCCCTCCACTTT
TRBJ2-7	NA	TRBV28	NA	CASSNTGFIGYEQYF	TGTGCCAGCAGTAATACGGGGTTTATAGGGTACGAGCAGTACTTC
TRBJ1-5	NA	TRBV7-9	TRBD1	CASSPSPGQANNQPQHF	TGTGCCAGCAGCCCCTCCCCCGGACAGGCGAACAATCAGCCCCAGCATTTT
TRBJ2-1	NA	TRBV9	TRBD2	CASSVTPSGGAGNEQFF	TGTGCCAGCAGCGTAACGCCTAGCGGGGGGGCAGGGAATGAGCAGTTCTTC
TRBJ1-2	NA	TRBV6-1	NA	CASSDSWDYGGYTF	TGTGCCAGCAGTGATAGTTGGGACTACGGTGGCTACACCTTC
TRBJ1-4	NA	TRBV12-5	NA	CASGLLDATNEKLFF	TGTGCTAGTGGTTTACTAGACGCAACTAATGAAAAACTGTTTTTT
TRBJ2-5	NA	TRBV28	NA	CASSLARAQETQYF	TGTGCCAGCAGTTTAGCCAGGGCCCAAGAGACCCAGTACTTC
TRBJ1-2	NA	TRBV11-2	NA	CASSLFQGNYGYTF	TGTGCCAGCAGCTTATTTCAGGGGAACTATGGCTACACCTTC
TRBJ1-6	NA	TRBV7-2	NA	CASSTEAGNNSPLHF	TGTGCCAGCAGCACAGAGGCGGGGAATAATTCACCCCTCCACTTT
TRBJ2-2	NA	TRBV30	NA	CASHLLSTNTGELFF	TGTGCCTCCCACTTACTAAGCACGAACACCGGGGAGCTGTTTTTT
TRBJ1-6	NA	TRBV5-8	NA	CASSRRSQGYNSPLHF	TGTGCCAGCAGCCGCCGTAGCCAGGGGTATAATTCACCCCTCCACTTT
TRBJ2-1	NA	TRBV27	TRBD1	CASIGQGLGEQFF	TGTGCCAGCATTGGACAGGGGTTAGGGGAGCAGTTCTTC
TRBJ2-7	NA	TRBV10-1	NA	CASSVGGSYEQYF	TGCGCCAGCAGTGTTGGCGGCTCCTACGAGCAGTACTTC
TRBJ2-3	NA	TRBV19	TRBD1	CASSSYRGALTSTDTQYF	TGTGCCAGTAGTAGTTACAGGGGCGCCCTCACTAGCACAGATACGCAGTATTTT
TRBJ2-1	NA	TRBV5-1	TRBD2	CASSLLAGGNDNEQFF	TGCGCCAGCAGCTTACTAGCGGGGGGTAACGACAATGAGCAGTTCTTC
TRBJ2-7	once	TRBV6-5	TRBD2	CASSYSERGVYEQYF	TGTGCCAGCAGTTACTCCGAGCGGGGAGTATACGAGCAGTACTTC
TRBJ1-6	few	TRBV3-1/TRBV3-2	NA	CASSQGENSPLHF	TGTGCCAGCAGCCAAGGGGAGAATTCACCCCTCCACTTT
TRBJ2-3	NA	TRBV19	TRBD2	CASSILFGLAGGRVDTQYF	TGTGCCAGTAGTATTTTATTTGGGCTAGCGGGGGGCAGGGTAGATACGCAGTATTTT
TRBJ2-1	NA	TRBV4-3	TRBD2	CASSFDPGLAHNEQFF	TGCGCCAGCAGCTTTGACCCGGGACTAGCCCACAATGAGCAGTTCTTC
TRBJ2-1	NA	TRBV4-3	TRBD1	CASSQEFETGGVIEQFF	TGCGCCAGCAGCCAAGAGTTCGAGACAGGGGGAGTTATTGAGCAGTTCTTC
TRBJ2-1	NA	TRBV7-6	TRBD2	CASSLVRAGGGHEQFF	TGTGCCAGCAGCTTAGTTAGAGCGGGGGGAGGACATGAGCAGTTCTTC
TRBJ1-1	once	TRBV19	NA	CASSITGFTEAFF	TGTGCCAGTAGTATTACAGGGTTCACTGAAGCTTTCTTT
TRBJ2-3	NA	TRBV2	NA	CASSEAGTSLITDTQYF	TGTGCCAGCAGTGAAGCCGGGACTTCCCTCATCACAGATACGCAGTATTTT
TRBJ2-7	NA	TRBV10-1	TRBD1	CASSESGQGLPSYEQYF	TGCGCCAGCAGTGAGTCGGGACAGGGACTCCCCTCCTACGAGCAGTACTTC
TRBJ2-7	NA	TRBV6-5	NA	CATYRWGEQYF	TGTGCCACCTACAGGTGGGGCGAGCAGTACTTC